This is a list of T cell receptor beta chains from one sample in a study of T cells after yellow fever vaccination. TCRdb re-derived calls from the 5' RACE reads in MiXCR, one entry per CDR3 protein. The table lists 65,000 to 90,000 distinct CDR3 sequences, less than 15% of them singletons. Sequencing used CD8+ T cells not binding an NS4B(214-222) dextramer, sorted from PBMCs, obtained approximately 22 days after the first yellow fever vaccination. These receptors were taken from a man aged 18 to 35 who received the YFV17D yellow fever vaccine. Each CDR3 is given with its conserved first and last residue. A D gene is named only where the DNA matches it firmly. The listing skips clone size in some rows; elsewhere it reads once, few, many or a size class.

j_call: TRBJ1-3
v_call: TRBV7-2
clone_size: .
d_call: .
cdr3_aa: CASSTGTAAAGNTIYF
cdr3_nt: TGTGCCAGCAGCACCGGGACGGCGGCAGCTGGAAACACCATATATTTT

j_call: TRBJ1-1
v_call: TRBV6-6
clone_size: few
d_call: .
cdr3_aa: CAVHPLMTEYTEAFF
cdr3_nt: TGTGCCGTCCATCCCTTAATGACAGAGTACACTGAAGCTTTCTTT

j_call: TRBJ2-1
v_call: TRBV7-9
clone_size: few
d_call: TRBD2
cdr3_aa: CASSLDLAGLYNEQFF
cdr3_nt: TGTGCCAGCAGCTTAGATCTAGCGGGACTTTACAATGAGCAGTTCTTC

j_call: TRBJ1-1
v_call: TRBV5-1
clone_size: few
d_call: .
cdr3_aa: CASSLGTPAEAFF
cdr3_nt: TGCGCCAGCAGCTTGGGGACACCCGCTGAAGCTTTCTTT

j_call: TRBJ2-4
v_call: TRBV4-3
clone_size: few
d_call: .
cdr3_aa: CASSQDRQGRDIQYF
cdr3_nt: TGCGCCAGCAGCCAAGACAGGCAGGGGAGGGACATTCAGTACTTC

j_call: TRBJ2-2
v_call: TRBV27
clone_size: many
d_call: .
cdr3_aa: CASSLPGNTGELFF
cdr3_nt: TGTGCCAGCAGTTTACCAGGGAACACCGGGGAGCTGTTTTTT

j_call: TRBJ2-3
v_call: TRBV29-1
clone_size: few
d_call: TRBD1
cdr3_aa: CSVEATAGQGADTQYF
cdr3_nt: TGCAGCGTTGAAGCGACTGCGGGACAGGGAGCAGATACGCAGTATTTT

j_call: TRBJ1-5
v_call: TRBV6-5
clone_size: few
d_call: .
cdr3_aa: CASSSGTGFNQPQHF
cdr3_nt: TGTGCCAGCAGTTCAGGGACCGGTTTTAATCAGCCCCAGCATTTT

j_call: TRBJ1-5
v_call: TRBV12-3/TRBV12-4
clone_size: many
d_call: .
cdr3_aa: CASSRGLDQPQHF
cdr3_nt: TGTGCCAGCAGCCGGGGGCTAGATCAGCCCCAGCATTTT

j_call: TRBJ2-3
v_call: TRBV19
clone_size: .
d_call: TRBD2
cdr3_aa: CASETSGGVDTQYF
cdr3_nt: TGTGCCAGTGAGACTAGCGGGGGAGTTGATACGCAGTATTTT

j_call: TRBJ2-1
v_call: TRBV20-1
clone_size: .
d_call: .
cdr3_aa: CSAPRQGLGNEQFF
cdr3_nt: TGCAGTGCCCCTCGGCAGGGGCTGGGTAATGAGCAGTTCTTC

j_call: TRBJ2-7
v_call: TRBV6-1
clone_size: few
d_call: TRBD2
cdr3_aa: CASRGAGTVHEQYF
cdr3_nt: TGTGCCAGCAGGGGAGCGGGGACGGTCCACGAGCAGTACTTC

j_call: TRBJ1-6
v_call: TRBV27
clone_size: few
d_call: .
cdr3_aa: CASSWGVDNSPLHF
cdr3_nt: TGTGCCAGCAGTTGGGGGGTGGATAATTCACCCCTCCACTTT

j_call: TRBJ2-1
v_call: TRBV2
clone_size: .
d_call: TRBD2
cdr3_aa: CASSPSGGLEFF
cdr3_nt: TGTGCCAGCAGTCCTAGCGGGGGGTTGGAGTTCTTC

j_call: TRBJ2-3
v_call: TRBV27
clone_size: few
d_call: .
cdr3_aa: CASSLFGIRSTDTQYF
cdr3_nt: TGTGCCAGCAGTTTATTCGGGATCCGTAGCACAGATACGCAGTATTTT

j_call: TRBJ2-7
v_call: TRBV7-8
clone_size: .
d_call: .
cdr3_aa: CASSPGNYEQYF
cdr3_nt: TGTGCCAGCAGCCCGGGGAACTACGAGCAGTACTTC

j_call: TRBJ2-3
v_call: TRBV7-8
clone_size: once
d_call: TRBD2
cdr3_aa: CASSLGRTRGGGRNTQYF
cdr3_nt: TGTGCCAGCAGCTTAGGAAGGACTCGCGGGGGGGGCCGAAATACGCAGTATTTT

j_call: TRBJ1-4
v_call: TRBV7-6
clone_size: many
d_call: TRBD1
cdr3_aa: CASSSRDRNEKLFF
cdr3_nt: TGTGCCAGCAGCTCCCGGGACAGGAATGAAAAACTGTTTTTT

j_call: TRBJ1-5
v_call: TRBV20-1
clone_size: few
d_call: TRBD1
cdr3_aa: CSAQTGVNQPQHF
cdr3_nt: TGCAGTGCGCAGACAGGGGTCAATCAGCCCCAGCATTTT

j_call: TRBJ2-2
v_call: TRBV12-3/TRBV12-4
clone_size: .
d_call: .
cdr3_aa: CASSFEGELFF
cdr3_nt: TGTGCCAGCAGCTTCGAGGGTGAGCTGTTTTTT

j_call: TRBJ1-2
v_call: TRBV5-5
clone_size: .
d_call: TRBD1
cdr3_aa: CASSRDRGQSYGYTF
cdr3_nt: TGTGCCAGCAGTAGGGACAGGGGGCAGAGCTATGGCTACACCTTC

j_call: TRBJ2-7
v_call: TRBV27
clone_size: few
d_call: TRBD1
cdr3_aa: CASSYAGTGLEQYF
cdr3_nt: TGTGCCAGCAGTTACGCCGGGACAGGGTTAGAGCAGTACTTC

j_call: TRBJ2-4
v_call: TRBV7-9
clone_size: .
d_call: .
cdr3_aa: CASSLSSGIVDIQYF
cdr3_nt: TGTGCCAGCAGCTTAAGCTCAGGGATTGTGGACATTCAGTACTTC

j_call: TRBJ1-2
v_call: TRBV10-3
clone_size: .
d_call: .
cdr3_aa: CAISELGQNYGYTF
cdr3_nt: TGTGCCATCAGTGAGCTAGGACAGAACTATGGCTACACCTTC

j_call: TRBJ2-1
v_call: TRBV5-4
clone_size: few
d_call: TRBD1
cdr3_aa: CASRLRGQEQFF
cdr3_nt: TGTGCCAGCAGGTTAAGGGGGCAAGAGCAGTTCTTC

j_call: TRBJ2-7
v_call: TRBV5-1
clone_size: .
d_call: .
cdr3_aa: CASSDNYEQYF
cdr3_nt: TGCGCCAGCAGCGATAACTACGAGCAGTACTTC

j_call: TRBJ1-5
v_call: TRBV4-3
clone_size: .
d_call: .
cdr3_aa: CASSQEEGSRQPQHF
cdr3_nt: TGCGCCAGCAGCCAAGAGGAGGGCAGTCGACAGCCCCAGCATTTT

j_call: TRBJ1-1
v_call: TRBV5-1
clone_size: .
d_call: TRBD1
cdr3_aa: CASSRTTGYSNTEAFF
cdr3_nt: TGCGCCAGCAGCCGAACGACAGGGTACTCGAACACTGAAGCTTTCTTT

j_call: TRBJ1-1
v_call: TRBV12-3/TRBV12-4
clone_size: .
d_call: TRBD1
cdr3_aa: CASISQGEGEAFF
cdr3_nt: TGTGCCAGCATCTCACAGGGGGAAGGCGAAGCTTTCTTT

j_call: TRBJ1-2
v_call: TRBV29-1
clone_size: .
d_call: .
cdr3_aa: CSGRAGANYGYTF
cdr3_nt: TGCAGCGGACGTGCGGGGGCTAACTATGGCTACACCTTC

j_call: TRBJ2-1
v_call: TRBV3-1
clone_size: .
d_call: TRBD1
cdr3_aa: CASTRGQGAGNEQFF
cdr3_nt: TGTGCCAGCACCCGAGGACAGGGGGCAGGGAATGAGCAGTTCTTC

j_call: TRBJ2-1
v_call: TRBV15
clone_size: many
d_call: .
cdr3_aa: CATSQGNEQFF
cdr3_nt: TGTGCCACCAGCCAGGGCAATGAGCAGTTCTTC

j_call: TRBJ1-2
v_call: TRBV7-9
clone_size: few
d_call: TRBD1
cdr3_aa: CASSPSTGAYGYTF
cdr3_nt: TGTGCCAGCAGCCCCTCGACAGGGGCTTATGGCTACACCTTC

j_call: TRBJ1-1
v_call: TRBV3-1
clone_size: .
d_call: TRBD1
cdr3_aa: CASSQVPDRVMAEAFF
cdr3_nt: TGTGCCAGCAGCCAAGTTCCGGACAGGGTGATGGCTGAAGCTTTCTTT

j_call: TRBJ1-2
v_call: TRBV7-2
clone_size: .
d_call: .
cdr3_aa: CASSLGYRVAVNYGYTF
cdr3_nt: TGTGCCAGCAGCTTAGGCTACAGGGTGGCAGTTAACTATGGCTACACCTTC

j_call: TRBJ2-2
v_call: TRBV7-9
clone_size: few
d_call: .
cdr3_aa: CASSLPGAGELFF
cdr3_nt: TGTGCCAGCAGCTTACCAGGGGCCGGGGAGCTGTTTTTT

j_call: TRBJ2-1
v_call: TRBV4-2
clone_size: once
d_call: TRBD2
cdr3_aa: CASSQESPSGGNEQFF
cdr3_nt: TGTGCCAGCAGCCAAGAATCGCCTAGCGGGGGGAATGAGCAGTTCTTC

j_call: TRBJ2-7
v_call: TRBV4-1
clone_size: .
d_call: .
cdr3_aa: CASSREGPYEQYF
cdr3_nt: TGCGCCAGCAGCCGAGAGGGTCCCTACGAGCAGTACTTC

j_call: TRBJ2-5
v_call: TRBV6-5
clone_size: .
d_call: TRBD2
cdr3_aa: CASSPGLDGETQYF
cdr3_nt: TGTGCCAGCAGCCCGGGACTAGACGGAGAGACCCAGTACTTC

j_call: TRBJ2-3
v_call: TRBV29-1
clone_size: few
d_call: .
cdr3_aa: CSVEGRGARVDTQYF
cdr3_nt: TGCAGCGTTGAAGGTCGGGGGGCTCGGGTAGATACGCAGTATTTT

j_call: TRBJ1-2
v_call: TRBV7-9
clone_size: few
d_call: TRBD1
cdr3_aa: CASSFETGGPGYTF
cdr3_nt: TGTGCCAGCAGCTTTGAGACAGGGGGCCCTGGCTACACCTTC

j_call: TRBJ2-3
v_call: TRBV5-1
clone_size: .
d_call: .
cdr3_aa: CASGNVEDGGLTDTQYF
cdr3_nt: TGCGCCAGCGGGAATGTCGAGGACGGGGGGCTTACAGATACGCAGTATTTT

j_call: TRBJ2-3
v_call: TRBV7-9
clone_size: .
d_call: .
cdr3_aa: CASSFLFTGEGDTQYF
cdr3_nt: TGTGCCAGCAGCTTCCTATTTACAGGGGAGGGAGATACGCAGTATTTT

j_call: TRBJ1-1
v_call: TRBV4-3
clone_size: few
d_call: .
cdr3_aa: CASSQDTERYTEAFF
cdr3_nt: TGCGCCAGCAGCCAAGATACGGAGAGATACACTGAAGCTTTCTTT

j_call: TRBJ2-7
v_call: TRBV11-2
clone_size: .
d_call: TRBD1
cdr3_aa: CASSSQGAEQYF
cdr3_nt: TGTGCCAGCAGCTCTCAGGGGGCCGAGCAGTACTTC

j_call: TRBJ2-3
v_call: TRBV29-1
clone_size: .
d_call: .
cdr3_aa: CSVVDGREQYF
cdr3_nt: TGCAGCGTCGTAGACGGCAGGGAGCAGTATTTT

j_call: TRBJ1-2
v_call: TRBV15
clone_size: few
d_call: TRBD1
cdr3_aa: CATSRETGTGAYTF
cdr3_nt: TGTGCCACCAGCAGGGAAACCGGGACAGGGGCCTACACCTTC

j_call: TRBJ2-7
v_call: TRBV10-1
clone_size: .
d_call: .
cdr3_aa: CASSDETGEQYF
cdr3_nt: TGCGCCAGCAGTGACGAGACCGGCGAGCAGTACTTC

j_call: TRBJ2-1
v_call: TRBV19
clone_size: .
d_call: TRBD2
cdr3_aa: CASHGGEFSYNEQFF
cdr3_nt: TGTGCCAGCCACGGGGGGGAGTTTTCCTACAATGAGCAGTTCTTC

j_call: TRBJ1-6
v_call: TRBV27
clone_size: few
d_call: .
cdr3_aa: CASRIGVRGNSPLHF
cdr3_nt: TGTGCCAGCAGGATAGGAGTCAGGGGTAATTCACCCCTCCACTTT

j_call: TRBJ2-1
v_call: TRBV11-2
clone_size: .
d_call: TRBD1
cdr3_aa: CASSPSTGSYNEQFF
cdr3_nt: TGTGCCAGCAGCCCATCGACAGGGTCCTACAATGAGCAGTTCTTC

j_call: TRBJ1-2
v_call: TRBV5-1
clone_size: few
d_call: .
cdr3_aa: CASSLDDRKDGYTF
cdr3_nt: TGCGCCAGCAGCTTGGACGACAGGAAAGATGGCTACACCTTC

j_call: TRBJ2-1
v_call: TRBV27
clone_size: .
d_call: TRBD1
cdr3_aa: CASSLGQVTYNEQFF
cdr3_nt: TGTGCCAGCAGCCTCGGACAGGTTACCTACAATGAGCAGTTCTTC

j_call: TRBJ2-7
v_call: TRBV3-1
clone_size: .
d_call: .
cdr3_aa: CASSPSGTVWDEQYF
cdr3_nt: TGTGCCAGCAGCCCCTCCGGGACGGTTTGGGACGAGCAGTACTTC

j_call: TRBJ2-7
v_call: TRBV29-1
clone_size: few
d_call: TRBD1
cdr3_aa: CSADLDRDPYEQYF
cdr3_nt: TGCAGCGCTGATCTGGACAGGGACCCCTACGAGCAGTACTTC

j_call: TRBJ2-2
v_call: TRBV6-1
clone_size: few
d_call: .
cdr3_aa: CASTPFSGLTANTGELFF
cdr3_nt: TGTGCCAGCACCCCGTTTAGCGGCCTGACTGCGAACACCGGGGAGCTGTTTTTT

j_call: TRBJ2-2
v_call: TRBV7-3
clone_size: .
d_call: TRBD2
cdr3_aa: CASSLNPSGLAGGDTGELFF
cdr3_nt: TGTGCCAGCAGCTTAAATCCGTCCGGCCTAGCGGGGGGAGACACCGGGGAGCTGTTTTTT

j_call: TRBJ1-1
v_call: TRBV7-3
clone_size: .
d_call: TRBD1
cdr3_aa: CASSLTPTGTGFTEAFF
cdr3_nt: TGTGCCAGCAGCCTCACTCCCACCGGGACAGGGTTTACTGAAGCTTTCTTT

j_call: TRBJ2-7
v_call: TRBV4-3
clone_size: few
d_call: .
cdr3_aa: CASSLWGSSEQYF
cdr3_nt: TGCGCCAGCAGCCTCTGGGGGTCTTCCGAGCAGTACTTC

j_call: TRBJ1-2
v_call: TRBV6-6
clone_size: few
d_call: .
cdr3_aa: CASSSYGYTF
cdr3_nt: TGTGCCAGCAGTTCCTATGGCTACACCTTC